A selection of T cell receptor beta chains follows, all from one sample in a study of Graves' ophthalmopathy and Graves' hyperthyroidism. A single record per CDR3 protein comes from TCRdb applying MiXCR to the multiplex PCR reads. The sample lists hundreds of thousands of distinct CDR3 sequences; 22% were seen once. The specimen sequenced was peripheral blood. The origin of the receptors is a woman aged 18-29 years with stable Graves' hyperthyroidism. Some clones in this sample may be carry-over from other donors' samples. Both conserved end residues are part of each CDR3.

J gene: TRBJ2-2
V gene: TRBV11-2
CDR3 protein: CASSLGFLRDTGVLFF

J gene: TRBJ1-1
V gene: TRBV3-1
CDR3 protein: CASSQLGGSGTEAFF

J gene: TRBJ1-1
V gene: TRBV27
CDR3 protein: CASSLRAGVGTEAFF

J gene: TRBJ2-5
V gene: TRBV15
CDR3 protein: CATSSGGTQYF

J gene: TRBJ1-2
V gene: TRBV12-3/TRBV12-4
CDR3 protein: CASSRTGEYGYTF

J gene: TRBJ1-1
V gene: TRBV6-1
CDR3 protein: CASSKRDVNTEAFF

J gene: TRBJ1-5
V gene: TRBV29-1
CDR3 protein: CSVSQGDLNQPQHF

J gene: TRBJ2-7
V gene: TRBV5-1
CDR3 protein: CASSGGSLHGDEQYF

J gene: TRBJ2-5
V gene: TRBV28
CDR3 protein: CASSPGLAGVQETQYF

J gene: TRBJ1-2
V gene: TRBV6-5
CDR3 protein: CASSYDMRDYGYTF

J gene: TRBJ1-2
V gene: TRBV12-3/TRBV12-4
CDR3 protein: CASGTGRLSYTF

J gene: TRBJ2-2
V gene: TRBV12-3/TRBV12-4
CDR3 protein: CASRTHMGGLHTGELFF

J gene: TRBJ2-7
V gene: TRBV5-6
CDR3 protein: CASSLEGTDYPYEQYF

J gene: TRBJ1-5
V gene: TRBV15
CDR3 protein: CATSRDRSYSNQPQHF

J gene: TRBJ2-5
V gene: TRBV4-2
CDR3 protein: CASSQDLLAGGEKETQYF

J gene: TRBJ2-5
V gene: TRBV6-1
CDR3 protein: CASSRDSNQETQYF

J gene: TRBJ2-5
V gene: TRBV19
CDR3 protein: CASSPPWEETQYF

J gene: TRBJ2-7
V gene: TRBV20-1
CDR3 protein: CSARPIRTGGLYEQYF

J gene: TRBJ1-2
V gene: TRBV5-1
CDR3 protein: CASSVTGTSYGYTF

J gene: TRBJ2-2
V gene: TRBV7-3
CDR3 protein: CASSLPALRGELFF

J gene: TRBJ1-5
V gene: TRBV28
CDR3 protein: CASSTAAGGIQPQHF

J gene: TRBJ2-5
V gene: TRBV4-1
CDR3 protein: CASSTTSETQYF

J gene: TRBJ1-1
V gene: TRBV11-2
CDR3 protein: CVSSGRVRNTEAFF

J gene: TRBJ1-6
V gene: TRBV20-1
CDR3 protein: CSAARDGWNSPLHF

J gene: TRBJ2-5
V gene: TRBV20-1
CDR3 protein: CSATSLVAGAGETQYF

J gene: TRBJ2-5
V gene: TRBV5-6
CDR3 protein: CASSFTPFRQGRETQYF

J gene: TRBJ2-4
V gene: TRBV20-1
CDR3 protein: CSAGVAGGVIQYF

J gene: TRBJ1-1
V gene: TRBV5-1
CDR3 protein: CASSGDTPEAFF

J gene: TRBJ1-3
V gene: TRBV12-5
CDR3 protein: CASGSTLPGNTIYF

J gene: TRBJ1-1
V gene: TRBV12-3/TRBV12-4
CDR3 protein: CASSYRVGDTEAFF

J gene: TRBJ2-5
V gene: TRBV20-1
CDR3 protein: CSARVSQETQYF

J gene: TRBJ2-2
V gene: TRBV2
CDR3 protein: CASSEQGSPTGELFF

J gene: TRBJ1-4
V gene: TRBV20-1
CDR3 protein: CSARGPNSAGGGEKLFF

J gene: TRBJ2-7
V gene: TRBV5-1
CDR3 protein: CASSSSFGYEQYF

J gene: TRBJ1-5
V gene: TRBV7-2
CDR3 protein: CASSYRIGDQPQHF

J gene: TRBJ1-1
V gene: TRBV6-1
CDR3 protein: CASSEATGMDTEAFF

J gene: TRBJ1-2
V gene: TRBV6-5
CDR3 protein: CASSSGQTYTF

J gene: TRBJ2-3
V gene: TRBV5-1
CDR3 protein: CASSFLGGSTDTQYF

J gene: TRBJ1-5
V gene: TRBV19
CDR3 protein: CASSIVRTGGAVGQPQHF

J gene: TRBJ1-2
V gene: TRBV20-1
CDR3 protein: CSARTDRGLGYTF

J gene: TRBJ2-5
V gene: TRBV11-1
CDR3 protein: CASSPFWGREGAETQYF

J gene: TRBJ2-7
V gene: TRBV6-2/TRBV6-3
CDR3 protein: CASSYSTGAYEQYF

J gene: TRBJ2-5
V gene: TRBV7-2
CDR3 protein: CASSSRLERGKETQYF

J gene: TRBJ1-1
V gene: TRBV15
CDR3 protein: CATSRPTGGRTEAFF

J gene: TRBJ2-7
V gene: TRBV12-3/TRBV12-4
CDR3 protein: CASSSVEVQYEQYF

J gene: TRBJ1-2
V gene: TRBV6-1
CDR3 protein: CAAIDSGGGYTF

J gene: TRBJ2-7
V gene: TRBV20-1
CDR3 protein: CSAPLGYEQYF

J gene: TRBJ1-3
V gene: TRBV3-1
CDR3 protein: CASSQGGGSGNTIYF

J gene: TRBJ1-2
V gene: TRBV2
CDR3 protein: CASSELGRAVDYTF

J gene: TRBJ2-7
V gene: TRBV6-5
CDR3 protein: CASTQGTYEQYF